This T cell receptor beta chain is from a study of cytomegalovirus exposure and HLA in healthy donors. Germline CDR1 SNHLY, CDR2 FYNNEI. The CDR3 totals 12 residues. Trimming cost V 7 bases and J 6 bases, with 12 bases left between them. The study, taken as a whole, reports: Across donors, presence/absence analyses took sequencing depth to be roughly uniform.

On this clone itself: Its antigen is unidentified.

13 Jbeta primers and 60 Vbeta primers were used for the PCR. TCRdb keeps only in-frame clones here, not all; method: immunoSEQ multiplex PCR. The sample comprises around 61,000 clones, around 85% of which are singletons, and around 1.7% rests with the top ten. The sequencing sample was made of PBMCs. This TCR was recovered from a man aged 35-49 years in good health and CMV-seronegative. The chain couples TRBV2 to TRBJ1-1; no reliable D call. The CDR3 here is CASIFGRSEAFF. CDR3 coding DNA: TGTGCCAGCATCTTTGGGAGGTCTGAAGCTTTCTTT.